This is a list of T cell receptor beta chains from one sample in a study of metastatic and nonmetastatic thyroid tumors. TCRdb re-called clones via MiXCR from the PCR reads. Among over 25,000 clones listed, over 15% were seen once. Sequencing was done on a sample of blood. Source of these receptors: a male donor with papillary thyroid cancer or a benign thyroid nodule (not recorded which). Some clones in this sample may be carry-over from other donors' samples. CDR3s include the opening cysteine and the closing phenylalanine or tryptophan. A D gene is named only where the DNA matches it firmly. The size of a clone is reported for some rows only, either as once, few or many, or as a class for expanded clones.

V gene	D gene	clone size	J gene	CDR3 DNA	CDR3 protein
TRBV2	-	many	TRBJ1-2	TGTGCCAGCAGTAACCAGGGGCGGAGAGATGGCTACACCTTC	CASSNQGRRDGYTF
TRBV28	-	many	TRBJ1-1	TGTGCCAGCAGTTTCCTCCCCGGGACTCCCTACACTGAAGCTTTCTTT	CASSFLPGTPYTEAFF
TRBV4-1	-	many	TRBJ1-2	TGCGCCAGCAGCCTACTCGCGGGGTACTATGGCTACACCTTC	CASSLLAGYYGYTF
TRBV28	TRBD2	many	TRBJ2-1	TGTGCCAGCAGGCTAAGGGGAGGGCCGGGTCGGGAGCAGTTCTTC	CASRLRGGPGREQFF
TRBV20-1	TRBD2	-	TRBJ2-1	TGCAGTGCTAGAGATGGAGCGGGAGTAATAAGTGATGAGCAGTTCTTC	CSARDGAGVISDEQFF
TRBV5-8	-	-	TRBJ2-4	TGTGCCAGCAGCTTTCAACCGTCAAGGGCGGCCAAAAACATTCAGTACTTC	CASSFQPSRAAKNIQYF
TRBV11-2	TRBD1	once	TRBJ2-3	TGTGCCAGCAGCTCCGGACAGGGGGTGGGCACGCAGTATTTT	CASSSGQGVGTQYF
TRBV20-1	-	-	TRBJ2-3	TGCAGTTTGGGGCAGATCACAGATACGCAGTATTTT	CSLGQITDTQYF
TRBV5-1	TRBD1	many	TRBJ1-5	TGCGCCAGCAGCCCAACAGGGGTACGGGATCAGCCCCAGCATTTT	CASSPTGVRDQPQHF
TRBV7-9	TRBD2	many	TRBJ2-1	TGTGCCAGCAGCTCGGGAGCGGGGGAGCAGTTCTTC	CASSSGAGEQFF
TRBV20-1	-	-	TRBJ2-7	TGCAGTGCTAAATCACCTCCGCCTAGCGATACCTACGAGCAGTACTTC	CSAKSPPPSDTYEQYF
TRBV18	-	many	TRBJ2-7	TGTGCCAGCTCAGGGAGATTGAGCTCCTACGAGCAGTACTTC	CASSGRLSSYEQYF
TRBV28	-	-	TRBJ1-2	TGTGCCAGCAGCTCCTTAGGGGGGCGCAGCGGCTACACCTTC	CASSSLGGRSGYTF
TRBV7-9	-	many	TRBJ1-1	TGTGCCAGCAGCCCCGAAGGTAGGAACACTGAAGCTTTCTTT	CASSPEGRNTEAFF
TRBV28	TRBD1	many	TRBJ2-3	TGTGCCAGCAGTTTGAGAGGGACAGGGGCCACAGATACGCAGTATTTT	CASSLRGTGATDTQYF
TRBV6-1	-	few	TRBJ2-1	TGTGCCAGCAGTGAAGGGACACAACATAACAATGAGCAGTTCTTC	CASSEGTQHNNEQFF
TRBV30	-	many	TRBJ1-4	TGTGCCTGGAGTGTACTCCCCCTTACAGGAGTACGTGAAAAACTGTTTTTT	CAWSVLPLTGVREKLFF
TRBV20-1	TRBD2	many	TRBJ2-3	TGCAGTGCTAGAGATATTTTTAGCGGGGTGAGCACAGATACGCAGTATTTT	CSARDIFSGVSTDTQYF
TRBV2	TRBD1	-	TRBJ2-7	TGTGCCAGCAGTGAAGCGGTTTACAGGGGCTTAGGGCAGCAGTACTTC	CASSEAVYRGLGQQYF
TRBV4-1	TRBD2	many	TRBJ2-3	TGCGCCAGCAGCCAGATAGCGGGAGTTGGAGATACGCAGTATTTT	CASSQIAGVGDTQYF
TRBV19	-	many	TRBJ2-5	TGTGCCAGTAACGCAGGGGCCGGGGTCGCGGAGACCCAGTACTTC	CASNAGAGVAETQYF
TRBV28	-	many	TRBJ1-4	TGTGCCAGCAGTTTCCGTAACAGTGAAAAACTGTTTTTT	CASSFRNSEKLFF
TRBV28	-	few	TRBJ2-3	TGTGCCAGCAGTTCGGCGGGAACCAAAACGGATACGCAGTATTTT	CASSSAGTKTDTQYF
TRBV12-3/TRBV12-4	TRBD2	medium-sized	TRBJ2-1	TGTGCCAGCAGTTCGGGACTAGCGGGAGACAAGCAGTTCTTC	CASSSGLAGDKQFF
TRBV12-3/TRBV12-4	-	few	TRBJ2-7	TGTGCCAGCAGTCAATACAGTGTTTTGATCTACGAGCAGTACTTC	CASSQYSVLIYEQYF
TRBV6-5	-	medium-sized	TRBJ1-1	TGTGCCAGCAGTTACACTCCTAGACCGAACACTGAAGCTTTCTTT	CASSYTPRPNTEAFF